This TCR beta chain was profiled in a study of cytomegalovirus exposure and HLA in healthy donors. Whole-study results and caveats: Solely CMV serostatus was available to characterize immune exposure.

The CDR3 consists of 14 residues. CDR1 and CDR2 (germline): SGHRS, YFSETQ. V was cut by 7 bases and J by 4 bases, with 14 bases left in between. PCR involved 60 Vbeta and 13 Jbeta primers. Sequencing used immunoSEQ multiplex PCR; TCRdb keeps in-frame clones, though not all of them. Here the sample spans approximately 80,000 clones, around 70% being singletons. There are a few counts of this clone. The antigen remains undetermined. The source of this sequence is a woman between 35 and 50 years old in good health and CMV-seropositive. V and J are TRBV5-1 and TRBJ1-4; maybe TRBD1 (6 bases). Specimen: PBMCs. CDR3 nucleotide sequence: TGCGCCAGCGGCCACAGGGTCGGTAATGAAAAACTGTTTTTT. Protein: CASGHRVGNEKLFF.